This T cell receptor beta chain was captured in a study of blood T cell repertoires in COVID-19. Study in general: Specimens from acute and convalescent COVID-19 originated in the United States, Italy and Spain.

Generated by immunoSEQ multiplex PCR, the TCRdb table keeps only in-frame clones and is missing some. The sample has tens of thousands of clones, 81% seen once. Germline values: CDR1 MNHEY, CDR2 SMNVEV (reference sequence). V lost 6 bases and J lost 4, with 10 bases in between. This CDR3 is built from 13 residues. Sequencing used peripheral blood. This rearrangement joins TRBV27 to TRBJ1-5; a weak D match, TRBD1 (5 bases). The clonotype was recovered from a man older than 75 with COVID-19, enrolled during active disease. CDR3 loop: CASRPGRNQPQHF. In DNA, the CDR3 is TGTGCCAGCAGGCCAGGGCGGAATCAGCCCCAGCATTTT.